The clone carrying this TCR beta chain was observed a few times. Its cognate antigen is unknown. The data are from a study of cytomegalovirus exposure and HLA in healthy donors. The study, taken as a whole, reports: A later analysis showed that HLA-associated TCR beta chains had undergone more clonal expansion than equally common others. A previous analysis found most TCR beta V segments productive roughly 87% or roughly 30% of the time.

Researchers ran the PCR with 60 Vbeta and 13 Jbeta primers. Produced via immunoSEQ multiplex PCR; TCRdb's table is partial and in-frame only. Of 90,000 to 120,000 clones listed, roughly three fifths are singletons. This clonotype was sampled from a man aged 25-45 years in good health and CMV-seropositive. What was sequenced was PBMCs.

The CDR3 reads CASHPGTGSYEQYF. DNA for the CDR3: TGTGCTAGCCACCCCGGGACAGGCTCCTACGAGCAGTACTTC. The rearrangement links TRBV7-9 to TRBJ2-5, with 8 nucleotides matching TRBD1. The DNA end is a closer match to TRBJ2-7, so the J assignment may be wrong. Per the germline V gene, CDR1 is SEHNR and CDR2 is FQNEAQ (reference sequence). This CDR3 has 14 amino acids.